This passage covers 15 T cell receptor beta chains from one sample sequenced in a study of regulatory and conventional T cells in RAG deficiency. Profiled with immunoSEQ multiplex PCR; TCRdb holds only in-frame clones, not every one. The data show around 30,000 clones, about 89% seen once. Separately, the same data were catalogued under a study of regulatory T cells. That work contributes: Primers: 52 TRBV forward and 13 TRBJ reverse.

The specimen was CD8+ T cells sorted from blood. Source of these receptors: a human donor in good health.

This chain links TRBV5-1 with TRBJ1-1, with D maybe TRBD1 (6 bases). The germline V gene encodes CDR1 SGHRS and CDR2 YFSETQ. The CDR3 consists of 14 residues. Trimming left V 4 bases short and J 1 base short, with 11 bases between. In nucleotides, the CDR3 is TGCGCCAGCAGCCCCGGACAGCCGAACACTGAAGCTTTCTTT. Translation: CASSPGQPNTEAFF.

V usage is TRBV28 and J usage is TRBJ2-7, with 9 bases matching TRBD1. V shed 2 bases, J shed 7 bases, and the junction held 18 bases outside the gene matches. The CDR3 totals 18 residues. Germline assignment: CDR1 MDHEN and CDR2 SYDVKM. The CDR3, as DNA: TGTGCCAGCAGTTTACGCATTAAACCGGGACAGGGCCCCCCGGAGCAGTACTTC. Protein sequence: CASSLRIKPGQGPPEQYF.

For this clone: At one end the junction does not follow the germline gene, possibly because of a read error. The chain has TRBV9 and TRBJ1-6; D unresolved. The CDR3 is 13 amino acids. Germline V lookup: CDR1 SGDLS, CDR2 YYNGEE. CDR3 residues: CASSSRHNPPLHF. CDR3 DNA: TGTGCCAGCAGCTCGAGACATAATCCACCCCTCCACTTT.

J is TRBJ2-5 and V is TRBV7-8, with 8 bases identical to TRBD1. The V segment lost 6 bases and the J segment 1 base; nucleotides outside the gene matches: 7. Germline V gene sequence: CDR1 SGHVS, CDR2 FQNEAQ. The CDR3 length is 15 residues. The CDR3 DNA follows: TGTGCCAGCAGGCGAACCACAGGGGGCCAAGAGACCCAGTACTTC. Translation: CASRRTTGGQETQYF.

A remark on this clone: One end of the junction varies from germline; a read error may be responsible. The V call is TRBV19, the J call TRBJ1-5; no reliable D call. Germline values: CDR1 LNHDA, CDR2 SQIVND (reference sequence). CDR3 size: 14 residues. CDR3 DNA sequence: TGTGCCAGTAGTATAGCTGCGCGGCCTCAGGCCCAGCATTTT. This gives the protein CASSIAARPQAQHF.

The rearrangement joins TRBV10-2 to TRBJ1-5, with 10 bases aligning to TRBD1. Per germline, CDR1 WSHSY and CDR2 SAAADI. The junction had 7 bases not matched to a gene; V was cut back by 6 bases and J by 5 bases. The CDR3 spans 15 residues. CDR3 protein: CASSSGTGAHQPQHF. Written as DNA, the CDR3 is TGCGCCAGCAGCTCCGGGACAGGGGCACATCAGCCCCAGCATTTT.

The chain combines TRBV4-2 with TRBJ2-3; weak D call: TRBD1 (5 bases). Per germline, CDR1 LGHNA and CDR2 YNFKEQ. The CDR3 is made up of 15 amino acids. The V gene lost 0 bases and the J gene lost 4 bases, with 11 bases spanning the gap. The CDR3 nucleotides are TGTGCCAGCAGCCAAGAACCATCCAGGGCAGATACGCAGTATTTT. This sequence encodes CASSQEPSRADTQYF.

This chain joins TRBV30 and TRBJ1-5, with D unclear. The CDR3 contains 13 residues. CDR1 GTSNPN and CDR2 SVGIG come from the germline V gene (reference sequence). With 4 bases removed from V and 0 bases from J, the gap between germline ends came to 7 bases. This CDR3 is CAWNAVSNQPQHF. The DNA for the CDR3 is TGTGCCTGGAATGCAGTTAGCAATCAGCCCCAGCATTTT.

The genes are TRBV7-6 and TRBJ2-2; a weak D match, TRBD2 (6 bases). The V end was cut by 8 bases, the J end by 1 base, with 8 bases between. The CDR3 consists of 13 residues. Germline V lookup: CDR1 SGHVS, CDR2 FNYEAQ. The chain's CDR3 is CASAGGNTGELFF. The CDR3 DNA follows: TGTGCCAGCGCCGGGGGGAACACCGGGGAGCTGTTTTTT.

The chain is built from TRBV5-1 and TRBJ2-1, with 14 bases that match TRBD2. CDR1 is SGHRS, CDR2 YFSETQ, per germline. Trimming took 1 base from V and 8 from J; bases not matched to a gene: 5. CDR3 length: 16 residues. CDR3 in DNA: TGCGCCAGCAGCTTGAGACTAGCGGGGGGGCCCGATGAGCAGTTCTTC. Translation gives CASSLRLAGGPDEQFF.

The chain has TRBV20-1 and TRBJ2-1; D call uncertain. V was pared by 2 bases and J by 9 bases, with 8 bases between. The germline V gene has CDR1 DFQATT and CDR2 SNEGSKA (reference sequence). The CDR3 sequence is 11 residues long. The CDR3 bases are TGCAGTGCTAGATCCCCGGCTGAGCAGTTCTTC. It codes for CSARSPAEQFF.

This chain joins TRBV21-1 and TRBJ2-3; the table's D call, TRBD2, has no DNA check behind it. TRBV21-1 is listed as a pseudogene. The CDR3 spans 18 residues. The CDR3 nucleotides are TGTGCCAGCAGCAAAGGTCGGCTAGCGGCGGGAGGAGAGTGGACGCAGTATTTT. It translates to CASSKGRLAAGGEWTQYF.

This clone was seen only a few times. The gene calls are TRBV9 and TRBJ2-3; possible D gene TRBD1, 6 bases. Per germline, CDR1 SGDLS and CDR2 YYNGEE. CDR3 length: 13 amino acids. The V end lost 3 bases, the J end lost 5 bases, and 10 bases lay between the germline ends. CDR3 coding DNA: TGTGCCAGCAGCGGGGGGCCGGGAGATACGCAGTATTTT. It codes for CASSGGPGDTQYF.

Written as DNA, the CDR3 is TGTGCCAGCGGCAGAGGGACTGAAGCTTTCTTT. This translates into CASGRGTEAFF. The chain joins TRBV27 to TRBJ1-1; D is unresolved. The CDR3 covers 11 residues. CDR1 MNHEY and CDR2 SMNVEV come from the germline V gene (reference sequence). Trimming took off 8 bases at V and 5 bases at J, with 9 bases between the two ends.

The V call is TRBV12-2, the J call TRBJ2-5; TRBD1 is the table's D call and was not checked against the DNA. The DNA matches TRBJ2-7 better at its end, which makes the J call doubtful. TRBV12-2 is deemed a pseudogene. The CDR3 has 16 amino acids. The CDR3 region is CASRLRWVDRSYEQYF. The CDR3 coding sequence is TGTGCAAGTCGCTTGAGGTGGGTAGACAGGTCCTACGAGCAGTACTTC.